This T cell receptor beta chain was documented in a study of T cell responses to AZD1222 COVID-19 vaccine. Overall study findings and caveats: Clonal diversity was possibly underestimated, and the donors were mostly white British, with more females.

The CDR3 totals 13 residues. Data came from immunoSEQ multiplex PCR; TCRdb stores just in-frame clones and leaves some out. The sample carries 100,000 to 150,000 clones, less than 95% recorded once. As to this clone: Its antigen is currently unknown.

The material was peripheral blood, obtained on day 0 of MenACWY control vaccination. The V gene is TRBV21-1, the J gene TRBJ1-5. TRBV21-1 is classified as a pseudogene. The sequence was collected from an adult in good health. In nucleotides, the CDR3 is TGTGCCCCCCCGGGACGAATCAATCAGCCCCAGCATTTT. Protein product: CAPPGRINQPQHF.